The present T cell receptor (beta chain) was sequenced within a study of T cell clones after liver transplantation. Study as a whole: Third-party-reactive TCRbeta sequences from pre-transplant mixed lymphocyte reactions served as antigen-independent comparators. HCV positivity affected three of eight recipients; the rest lacked autoimmune or viral indications.

Per the germline V gene, CDR1 is GTSNPN and CDR2 is SVGIG (reference sequence). The CDR3 is 13 amino acids. Trimming removed 1 base from V and 3 bases from J, with 9 bases in between. Assay: immunoSEQ multiplex PCR; the TCRdb copy retains only in-frame clones and omits some. The sample includes under 35,000 clones, about 94% of them seen just once. This receptor was identified in a human patient who received a liver transplant. Some T cells may be graft donor cells. The genes are TRBV30 and TRBJ1-1; D possibly corresponds to TRBD1 (6 bases). Sequencing used CD8+ T cells from blood, obtained 12 months after liver transplant. The CDR3 protein is CAWSAGEDTEAFF. CDR3 coding DNA: TGTGCCTGGAGTGCAGGGGAGGACACTGAAGCTTTCTTT.